This T cell receptor (beta chain) is drawn from a study of blood T cell repertoires in COVID-19 (dated by TCRdb to about 2020). At the level of the whole study: The collaborator samples originated in the United States, Italy and Spain and spanned the acute and convalescent phases of COVID-19. The material from the prospective study consisted of cDNA or gDNA derived from T cells, B-cell-depleted T cells, or PBMCs. Subjects who had been exposed to COVID-19, were actively infected with it, or had recovered from it provided the deeply sampled blood TCRbeta repertoires that made up the dataset. The repertoires were released in a freely available public database intended as a resource for research on the immune response to SARS-CoV-2. Samples were obtained from the ongoing ImmuneRACE study (first 160 participants) and from over 1,000 subjects provided by 6 global collaborators. Sample metadata almost always included a de-identified subject ID, COVID-19 status, age in years and sex. Where available, HLA class I and class II types were obtained from metadata supplied by the sample provider rather than from assay-based typing. The investigation overall reported the following: Clinical and demographic metadata were provided uncurated, with the amount varying by source and participant.

Note on this clone: Its antigen remains undetermined. No base qualities exist here, and no much larger clone lies one base off it.

TCRbeta CDR3 regions were amplified from genomic DNA using the immunoSEQ Assay, a bias-controlled multiplex PCR. Per the original workflow: The number of nucleated cells in each sample was estimated by amplification of reference gene primers within the assay. Sequence reads were collapsed and filtered to measure the absolute abundance of every unique TCRbeta CDR3 rearrangement. For each sample, productive Simpson clonality was calculated as the square root of Simpson's diversity index over productive rearrangements. Sourced from immuneACCESS, this table was stored by TCRdb with only in-frame sequences that have V and J called. A share of the clones is absent; for the studies checked, an unresolved V gene accounts for under half, and the remainder has no known explanation. Clone size and V and J calls were adopted from that table, with D and trimming inferred from the DNA. The sample records roughly 50,000 clones, around 78% of which are singletons. The ten largest clones represent approximately 12% of the sample.

Each collaborating institution followed its own protocols to collect whole blood in K2EDTA tubes. For TCRbeta analysis, collaborators shipped samples as frozen whole blood, isolated PBMCs, or DNA extracted from either of those sample types. Spanning cysteine to phenylalanine, the CDR3 consists of 12 amino acids. CDR3 DNA only is kept here, 36 bases in frame from base 1. CDR1 and CDR2 are read off the germline V gene as SQVTM and ANQGSEA. V loses 4 bases, J loses 5 bases, and the germline ends lie 11 bases apart. The sample taken for sequencing was peripheral blood. The rearrangement joined TRBV29-1 to TRBJ1-1; the D gene is unclear. This clonotype originated in a human donor in a cohort sampled during active COVID-19. In nucleotides, the sequence is TGCAGCGTTGCCGAAGCGTGGACTGAAGCTTTCTTT. Its protein reads: CSVAEAWTEAFF.